The source of this T cell receptor (beta chain) is a study of CD8 T cells in Susac syndrome. Germline CDR1 is MNHEY and CDR2 is SMNVEV (reference sequence). V was clipped by 7 bases and J by 6 bases; unmatched bases: 10. The CDR3 is made up of 16 amino acids. RNA amounts of about 0.5 to 1 ug underwent reverse transcription with random hexamers. TCRdb re-called the immunoSEQ multiplex PCR reads through MiXCR, storing one row per CDR3 protein. Here the sample spans around 270,000 distinct CDR3 sequences, around 85% being singletons. The clonotype originates from a human donor with multiple sclerosis. Sequenced: CD8+ T cells from PBMCs. The J gene is TRBJ2-5, the V gene TRBV27; TRBD2 aligns across 14 bases. The CDR3 loop is CASTQLGLAGAKTQYF. The DNA for the CDR3 is TGTGCCAGCACCCAGCTGGGACTAGCGGGAGCAAAGACCCAGTACTTC.